These 32 T cell receptor beta chains were sequenced from one sample in a study of cytomegalovirus exposure and HLA in healthy donors. The PCR employed 60 Vbeta primers together with 13 Jbeta primers. Sequenced by immunoSEQ multiplex PCR; TCRdb stores in-frame clones only, minus some. The profile covers over 100,000 clones, with 65% to 75% appearing a single time and 6.6% taken by the ten largest. Input material: PBMCs. Source of these receptors: a man in his forties in good health and CMV-seropositive.

This clone rates as medium-sized. This chain joins TRBV6-5 and TRBJ1-1; D not certain. The CDR3 has 14 residues. Germline V lookup: CDR1 MNHEY, CDR2 SVGAGI. V was pared by 6 bases and J by 2 bases, with 13 bases between. Here the CDR3 DNA reads TGTGCCAGCAGAATCGGAGGAGGAAACACTGAAGCTTTCTTT. It is translated as CASRIGGGNTEAFF.

The chain recombines TRBV6-6 with TRBJ2-7, with TRBD2 identical over 10 bases. Per the germline V gene, CDR1 is MNHNY and CDR2 is SVGAGI (reference sequence). The CDR3 totals 12 residues. V trimming: 5 bases; J trimming: 6 bases; junction bases outside the gene matches: 1. CDR3 coding DNA: TGTGCCAGCAGTACTAGCGGGGTCGAGCAGTACTTC. It translates to CASSTSGVEQYF.

This chain links TRBV4-1 with TRBJ2-7; no clear D. This CDR3 contains 14 residues. V dropped 3 bases and J dropped 2 bases, with 11 bases sitting between them. Germline CDR1 is MGHRA and CDR2 is YSYEKL. This chain's CDR3 is CASSQPHLPYEQYF. For the CDR3, the DNA is TGCGCCAGCAGCCAGCCACATTTACCCTACGAGCAGTACTTC.

The chain uses TRBV6-5 and TRBJ2-7, with D perhaps matching TRBD2 (5 bases). V was trimmed by 8 bases and J by 0 bases, leaving 11 bases between them. From germline, CDR1 is MNHEY and CDR2 SVGAGI. The CDR3 has 13 residues. CDR3 residues: CASGGSSSYEQYF. In nucleotides, the CDR3 is TGTGCCAGCGGCGGGTCCTCCTCCTACGAGCAGTACTTC.

V gene TRBV18 combines with J gene TRBJ1-6; TRBD1 might be the D (6 bases). Trimming removed 5 bases at V and 0 bases at J, with 14 bases between. Germline-derived CDR1 and CDR2 are KGHSH and LQKENI. The CDR3 contains 17 residues. The CDR3 loop reads CASSARQESSYNSPLHF. In DNA form, the CDR3 reads TGTGCCAGCTCAGCCCGACAGGAAAGCTCCTATAATTCACCCCTCCACTTT.

The chain links TRBV15 to TRBJ1-6; D unclear. In germline, CDR1 is LNHNV, CDR2 YYDKDF (reference sequence). Deletions cut 0 bases from V and 13 bases from J, with 7 bases between. This CDR3 is 12 amino acids long. DNA for the CDR3: TGTGCCACCAGCAGAGATGAGGCCCCCCTCCACTTT. The encoded protein is CATSRDEAPLHF.

This chain joins TRBV11-1 and TRBJ2-7; tentatively, D is TRBD1 (6 bases). The CDR3 covers 13 residues. CDR1 SGHAT and CDR2 FQDESV come from the germline V gene (reference sequence). Trimming left V 5 bases short and J 2 bases short, with 10 bases between. CDR3 nucleotides: TGTGCCAGCAGCCTCGGACAGACCTACGAGCAGTACTTC. Translation gives CASSLGQTYEQYF.

Details on this clone: Compared with germline, one end of the junction differs, possibly owing to a read error. The chain joins TRBV7-7 to TRBJ2-1; 9 nucleotides match TRBD1. This CDR3 has 14 amino acids. The germline gives CDR1 SSHAT, CDR2 FNYEAQ (reference sequence). The DNA for the CDR3 is TGTGCTAGCAGCCGGGACAGGGTTGATTCTGAGCAGTTCTTC. Its protein product is CASSRDRVDSEQFF.

V usage is TRBV6-9 and J usage is TRBJ1-6; D unclear. This CDR3 comprises 9 residues. Per germline, CDR1 MNHGY and CDR2 SVAAGI. With 11 bases removed from V and 8 bases from J, the gap between germline ends came to 4 bases. The CDR3 nucleotides read TGTGCCGTCTATTCACCCCTCCACTTT. Protein: CAVYSPLHF.

The chain combines TRBV4-2 with TRBJ2-6; possible D gene TRBD2, 7 bases. The V and J ends lost 3 bases and 0 bases respectively, with 21 bases between them. The CDR3 runs to 20 residues. Germline CDR1 and CDR2: LGHNA and YNFKEQ. The CDR3 protein is CASSHPFRGGSPSGANVLTF. Written as DNA, the CDR3 is TGTGCCAGCAGCCATCCATTCAGGGGCGGGAGTCCCTCTGGGGCCAACGTCCTGACTTTC.

V gene TRBV25-1 combines with J gene TRBJ1-2; TRBD1 agrees at 7 bases. The CDR3 has 14 amino acids. Trimming took 6 bases from V and 8 from J; bases not matched to a gene: 12. Germline lookup yields CDR1 MGHDK and CDR2 SYGVNS. The CDR3 region is CASSHQGGLGGYTF. In DNA, the CDR3 is TGTGCCAGCAGCCATCAGGGGGGATTGGGAGGCTACACCTTC.

This CDR3 reads CAWSVVSGAQPQHF. The CDR3, as DNA: TGTGCCTGGAGTGTGGTCTCCGGAGCTCAGCCCCAGCATTTT. The rearrangement links TRBV30 to TRBJ1-5; D not resolved. Trimming shortened V by 0 bases and J by 6 bases, and 12 bases separated the two germline ends. This CDR3 is 14 amino acids long. CDR1 GTSNPN and CDR2 SVGIG come from the germline V gene (reference sequence).

This clone was observed a few times. V gene TRBV10-1 combines with J gene TRBJ2-1; 8 nucleotides align to TRBD1. The junction had 10 bases not matched to a gene; V was cut back by 7 bases and J by 14 bases. The germline gives CDR1 WNHNN, CDR2 SYGVQD (reference sequence). The CDR3 has 12 amino acids. CDR3 sequence: CASNRLRGQEFF. CDR3 nucleotide sequence: TGCGCCAGCAATAGACTCAGGGGGCAGGAGTTCTTC.

This clone was recorded a few times. The V call is TRBV28, the J call TRBJ1-1, with 7 bases identical to TRBD1. J was trimmed by 5 bases and V by 7 bases; bases with no gene match: 4. This CDR3 region has 12 residues. Germline V gene data show CDR1 as MDHEN and CDR2 as SYDVKM. CDR3 residues: CASKGARTEAFF. Written as DNA, the CDR3 is TGTGCCAGCAAGGGGGCGAGGACTGAAGCTTTCTTT.

The rearrangement links TRBV6-5 to TRBJ1-2; 7 nucleotides line up with TRBD1. V lost 2 bases, J lost 7 bases, and 7 bases stayed unmatched. Germline V gives CDR1 MNHEY, CDR2 SVGAGI. CDR3 size: 14 residues. The CDR3: CASSYDRVWAGYTF. For the CDR3, the DNA is TGTGCCAGCAGTTACGACAGGGTGTGGGCTGGCTACACCTTC.

With regard to this clone: The junction departs from the called germline gene at one end, perhaps through a read error. The genes are TRBV7-9 and TRBJ1-2; possible D gene TRBD1, 5 bases. The length of the CDR3 is 12 residues. From germline, CDR1 is SEHNR and CDR2 FQNEAQ (reference sequence). The DNA of the CDR3 is TGTTCCAGCAGCTTAGGGGCAGGGCTCTACACCTTC. Amino acids: CSSSLGAGLYTF.

This clone was seen only a few times. This chain links TRBV18 with TRBJ2-7, with D perhaps matching TRBD1 (5 bases). This CDR3 has 15 residues. The germline V and J ends were trimmed by 0 bases and 4 bases, with 13 bases remaining between them. The germline CDR1 and CDR2 sequences are KGHSH and LQKENI. The CDR3 loop is CASSPPSKGDYEQYF. The CDR3 DNA is TGTGCCAGCTCACCACCAAGCAAAGGGGATTACGAGCAGTACTTC. The full variable domain, its missing parts supplied by reference TRBV18 and TRBJ2-7, is NAGVMQNPRHLVRRRGQEARLRCSPMKGHSHVYWYRQLPEEGLKFMVYLQKENIIDESGMPKERFSAEFPKEGPSILRIQQVVRGDSAAYFCASSPPSKGDYEQYFGPGTRLTVT.

The chain recombines TRBV2 with TRBJ1-2; perhaps TRBD1 as D (5 bases). Trimming shortened V by 1 base and J by 7 bases, and 16 bases separated the two germline ends. CDR3 size: 15 residues. Per germline, CDR1 SNHLY and CDR2 FYNNEI. The CDR3: CASSEVPQGKGGYTF. The CDR3 DNA sequence: TGTGCCAGCAGTGAAGTCCCCCAGGGAAAGGGTGGCTACACCTTC.

The chain recombines TRBV2 with TRBJ2-7, with TRBD1 matching over 8 bases. The germline CDR1 and CDR2 sequences are SNHLY and FYNNEI. This CDR3 spans 14 amino acids. V was clipped by 6 bases and J by 4 bases; unmatched bases: 8. CDR3: CASSDGTGRYEQYF. CDR3 in DNA: TGTGCCAGCAGCGACGGGACAGGACGGTACGAGCAGTACTTC. The entire variable domain, with the rest obtained from reference TRBV2 and TRBJ2-7, is as follows: EPEVTQTPSHQVTQMGQEVILRCVPISNHLYFYWYRQILGQKVEFLVSFYNNEISEKSEIFDDQFSVERPDGSNFTLKIRSTKLEDSAMYFCASSDGTGRYEQYFGPGTRLTVT.

The chain is built from TRBV9 and TRBJ2-4; TRBD2 aligns across 7 bases. The V and J ends lost 2 bases and 10 bases, in that order; junction bases with no gene match: 6. This CDR3 region has 13 residues. Germline assignment: CDR1 SGDLS and CDR2 YYNGEE. CDR3 loop: CASSVSGVTIQYF. The CDR3 DNA reads TGTGCCAGCAGCGTGAGCGGGGTTACGATTCAGTACTTC.

A single count supports this clone. The genes are TRBV5-6 and TRBJ1-6; possible D gene TRBD1, 6 bases. The ends were cut back, 0 bases at V and 4 bases at J, with 8 bases in the middle. The CDR3 covers 15 residues. Germline V gene data show CDR1 as SGHDT and CDR2 as YYEEEE. The CDR3 here is CASSLGQAYNSPLHF. The CDR3 nucleotides read TGTGCCAGCAGCTTGGGACAGGCTTATAATTCACCCCTCCACTTT.

This chain joins TRBV6-1 and TRBJ2-1; 9 nucleotides match TRBD1. Trimming removed 4 bases from V and 4 bases from J; junction bases left unmatched: 5. CDR3 length: 15 residues. CDR1 is MNHNS, CDR2 SASEGT, per germline. In DNA form, the CDR3 reads TGTGCCAGCAGTGCTGACAGGGGGACGTACAATGAGCAGTTCTTC. This gives the protein CASSADRGTYNEQFF.

The chain uses TRBV9 and TRBJ1-1; maybe TRBD1 (5 bases). The V and J ends lost 4 bases and 5 bases respectively, with 18 bases between them. This CDR3 comprises 15 residues. CDR1 is SGDLS, CDR2 YYNGEE, per germline. As DNA, the CDR3 is TGTGCCAGCAGCCCCCGGGACGCTGCGGGGACTGAAGCTTTCTTT. This gives the protein CASSPRDAAGTEAFF. Full variable domain (missing parts from reference TRBV9 and TRBJ1-1): DSGVTQTPKHLITATGQRVTLRCSPRSGDLSVYWYQQSLDQGLQFLIQYYNGEERAKGNILERFSAQQFPDLHSELNLSSLELGDSALYFCASSPRDAAGTEAFFGQGTRLTVV.

The chain links TRBV19 to TRBJ1-3, with TRBD1 as a possible D gene (6 bases). Between the trimmed V and J ends, which lost 3 bases and 0 bases, there was a span of 9 bases. The CDR3 consists of 15 residues. Germline V gene lookup returns CDR1 LNHDA and CDR2 SQIVND (reference sequence). The chain's CDR3 is CASSIAGVSGNTIYF. The CDR3 coding sequence is TGTGCCAGTAGTATCGCAGGGGTCTCTGGAAACACCATATATTTT.

The chain combines TRBV5-1 with TRBJ1-2, with TRBD1 matching over 7 bases. The CDR3 covers 14 residues. V dropped 4 bases and J dropped 0; count of bases not matched to a gene: 3. Germline V gene lookup returns CDR1 SGHRS and CDR2 YFSETQ. CDR3 nucleotide sequence: TGCGCCAGCAGCCGGGACAGTTCTAACTATGGCTACACCTTC. Encoded protein: CASSRDSSNYGYTF.

The chain couples TRBV28 to TRBJ2-2; D unclear. This CDR3 contains 16 residues. Trimming pared 1 base from V and 1 base from J, leaving 10 bases between. CDR1 is MDHEN and CDR2 is SYDVKM in the germline V gene. CDR3 in amino acids: CASSLFTGRNTGELFF. CDR3 nucleotides: TGTGCCAGCAGTTTATTCACTGGGCGGAACACCGGGGAGCTGTTTTTT. The whole variable domain, filled in from reference TRBV28 and TRBJ2-2, reads DVKVTQSSRYLVKRTGEKVFLECVQDMDHENMFWYRQDPGLGLRLIYFSYDVKMKEKGDIPEGYSVSREKKERFSLILESASTNQTSMYLCASSLFTGRNTGELFFGEGSRLTVL.

This chain connects TRBV5-6 to TRBJ2-7, with 9 bases aligning to TRBD1. Germline V gene sequence: CDR1 SGHDT, CDR2 YYEEEE. The CDR3 contains 14 residues. V lost 2 bases to trimming and J lost 3 bases; unmatched junction nucleotides: 3. CDR3: CASSFGTGNYEQYF. The CDR3 region has the DNA TGTGCCAGCAGCTTTGGGACAGGGAACTACGAGCAGTACTTC.

This chain joins TRBV30 and TRBJ2-7; tentative D call: TRBD2 (6 bases). The CDR3 has 14 residues. CDR1 and CDR2 (germline): GTSNPN, SVGIG (reference sequence). Trimming removed 4 bases at V and 1 base at J, with 14 bases between. The CDR3: CAWMVGGSSYEQYF. The CDR3 DNA is TGTGCCTGGATGGTTGGGGGGTCTTCCTACGAGCAGTACTTC.

The CDR3 DNA reads TGCGCCAGCTACCAGGGGAGCGGCACAGATACGCAGTATTTT. This translates into CASYQGSGTDTQYF. V gene TRBV5-1 combines with J gene TRBJ2-3, with D maybe TRBD1 (6 bases). This CDR3 contains 14 residues. Trimming stripped 7 bases from V and 1 base from J, with 13 bases between. Germline V gene data show CDR1 as SGHRS and CDR2 as YFSETQ.

The V gene is TRBV5-6, the J gene TRBJ2-7; D call uncertain. V was cut by 7 bases and J by 2 bases, with 13 bases left in between. This CDR3 has 13 residues. The germline gives CDR1 SGHDT, CDR2 YYEEEE. The CDR3 loop is CASRLDGTYEQYF. The CDR3 DNA reads as TGTGCCAGCCGACTCGACGGCACCTACGAGCAGTACTTC.

V is TRBV2 and J is TRBJ2-5; 8 bases fit TRBD1. With V trimmed by 3 bases and J by 3 bases, 6 bases remained unmatched. The CDR3 sequence is 15 residues long. Germline CDR1 SNHLY, CDR2 FYNNEI. The CDR3 reads CASSEGQAPKETQYF. The CDR3 region has the DNA TGTGCCAGCAGTGAGGGACAGGCGCCGAAAGAGACCCAGTACTTC.

The chain recombines TRBV5-1 with TRBJ2-2; possibly TRBD2 for D (5 bases). CDR3 size: 13 residues. Germline-derived CDR1 and CDR2 are SGHRS and YFSETQ. V lost 5 bases and J 5 bases, leaving 10 bases between the germline ends. The CDR3 reads CASRRAETGELFF. Written as DNA, the CDR3 is TGCGCCAGCAGGCGGGCCGAGACCGGGGAGCTGTTTTTT. Supplemented by reference TRBV5-1 and TRBJ2-2, the full variable domain reads KAGVTQTPRYLIKTRGQQVTLSCSPISGHRSVSWYQQTPGQGLQFLFEYFSETQRNKGNFPGRFSGRQFSNSRSEMNVSTLELGDSALYLCASRRAETGELFFGEGSRLTVL.